This entry lists 29 T cell receptor beta chains sequenced from one sample in a study of T cell responses to AZD1222 COVID-19 vaccine. The repertoire was sequenced with immunoSEQ multiplex PCR; TCRdb's copy has only in-frame clones and lacks some. The data hold some 130,000 clones, with about nine tenths observed a single time. The sequencing here drew on peripheral blood, taken on day 0 of AZD1222 vaccination. These receptors all stem from an adult in good health.

This sequence joins TRBV4-1 and TRBJ1-4; possible D gene TRBD1, 6 bases. Trimming took off 2 bases at V and 6 bases at J, with 16 bases between the two ends. CDR1 MGHRA and CDR2 YSYEKL come from the germline V gene. The CDR3 is made up of 16 amino acids. CDR3 coding DNA: TGCGCCAGCAGCCAACGCCAGGGGATCCTATATGAAAAACTGTTTTTT. Its translation: CASSQRQGILYEKLFF.

The rearrangement joins TRBV13 to TRBJ2-7, with 9 bases matching TRBD1. The CDR3 runs to 16 residues. V was clipped by 4 bases and J by 2 bases; unmatched bases: 9. Germline-derived CDR1 and CDR2 are PRHDT and FYEKMQ (reference sequence). The CDR3 DNA follows: TGTGCCAGCAGCTCCATGGGACAGGGCCGAACCTACGAGCAGTACTTC. It translates to CASSSMGQGRTYEQYF.

The gene calls are TRBV15 and TRBJ1-4, with D uncertain. Germline V CDR1 and CDR2: LNHNV, YYDKDF (reference sequence). Trimming pared 0 bases from V and 7 bases from J, leaving 12 bases between. This CDR3 spans 15 amino acids. The CDR3 here is CATSRDVGRSEKLFF. CDR3 coding DNA: TGTGCCACCAGCAGAGATGTAGGGAGGAGTGAAAAACTGTTTTTT.

The chain has TRBV5-4 and TRBJ1-1; no clear D gene. The CDR3 runs 12 residues. The V gene lost 8 bases and the J gene lost 7 bases, with 15 bases spanning the gap. Germline V gene data show CDR1 as SGHNT and CDR2 as YYREEE (reference sequence). The CDR3, as DNA: TGTGCCAGTCTCCTTTGGACGGGTGAAGCTTTCTTT. Protein: CASLLWTGEAFF.

This clone was recorded once. Other DNA sequences in this specimen translate into the identical CDR3. This chain joins TRBV2 and TRBJ1-5; D remains ambiguous. V was cut by 2 bases and J by 3 bases, with 2 bases left in between. The CDR3 contains 12 residues. From germline, CDR1 is SNHLY and CDR2 FYNNEI. The CDR3 DNA is TGTGCCAGCAGTGAACCCAATCAGCCCCAGCATTTT. It is translated as CASSEPNQPQHF.

This chain links TRBV7-8 with TRBJ2-7; D ambiguous. V was shortened by 0 bases and J by 2 bases, with 8 bases between the two germline ends. Per the germline V gene, CDR1 is SGHVS and CDR2 is FQNEAQ. The CDR3 consists of 14 residues. The CDR3 here is CASSLAGGAYEQYF. CDR3 bases: TGTGCCAGCAGCTTAGCGGGCGGTGCCTACGAGCAGTACTTC.

The chain couples TRBV7-3 to TRBJ2-2; D is unresolved. CDR3 size: 13 residues. Germline V gives CDR1 SGHTA, CDR2 FQGTGA. Trimming took 4 bases from V and 4 from J, leaving 7 bases between them. In nucleotides, the CDR3 is TGTGCCAGCAGCTCTACTACCACCGGGGAGCTGTTTTTT. The encoded protein is CASSSTTTGELFF.

This chain joins TRBV28 and TRBJ1-1, with D maybe TRBD1 (6 bases). V shed 3 bases and J shed 1 base, with 15 bases lying between them. Germline V CDR1 and CDR2: MDHEN, SYDVKM. This CDR3 comprises 16 residues. The CDR3 coding sequence is TGTGCCAGCAGTTTCCCCCAGGGGCTGGGGAACACTGAAGCTTTCTTT. Translated, it gives CASSFPQGLGNTEAFF.

The J gene is TRBJ2-3, the V gene TRBV21-1; the table calls TRBD2, which could not be checked here. TRBV21-1 is flagged as a pseudogene. This CDR3 has 17 amino acids. CDR3 nucleotide sequence: TGTGCCAGCAGCCCCGACCCCCGGGTTACCCACACAGATACGCAGTATTTT. Protein: CASSPDPRVTHTDTQYF.

CDR3 DNA sequence: TGTGCCACCAGGGGAGAAGAGACCCAGTACTTC. Translated: CATRGEETQYF. The rearrangement uses TRBV15 and TRBJ2-5, with TRBD2 as a possible D gene (5 bases). V lost 6 bases to trimming and J lost 3 bases, with 5 bases between them. Germline loops: CDR1 LNHNV, CDR2 YYDKDF (reference sequence). The CDR3 is 11 residues long.

The V and J genes are TRBV28 and TRBJ1-4, with D possibly matching TRBD1 (5 bases). The V and J ends lost 6 bases and 1 base respectively, with 9 bases between them. Germline lookup yields CDR1 MDHEN and CDR2 SYDVKM. CDR3 length: 14 residues. The DNA for the CDR3 is TGTGCCAGCAGGGTTGGGGGAACTAATGAAAAACTGTTTTTT. This codes for CASRVGGTNEKLFF.

This clone was seen a single time. The chain employs TRBV20-1 and TRBJ2-5; D is tentatively TRBD1 or TRBD2 (5 bases each). The CDR3 has 12 residues. Per the germline V gene, CDR1 is DFQATT and CDR2 is SNEGSKA (reference sequence). Trimming pared 3 bases from V and 5 bases from J, leaving 10 bases between. DNA for the CDR3: TGCAGTGCTAGTCGGGGCGGGGAGACCCAGTACTTC. Its protein product is CSASRGGETQYF.

The rearrangement uses TRBV11-2 and TRBJ2-7; TRBD2 matches 9 bases. V was clipped by 1 base and J by 4 bases; unmatched bases: 14. Germline CDR1 SGHAT, CDR2 FQNNGV. The CDR3 is 18 residues long. CDR3 residues: CASSLVVLAVAGEYEQYF. DNA of the CDR3: TGTGCCAGCAGCTTAGTAGTGTTGGCGGTAGCGGGGGAGTACGAGCAGTACTTC.

V gene TRBV29-1 combines with J gene TRBJ1-2, with D uncertain. CDR1 and CDR2 (germline): SQVTM, ANQGSEA. This CDR3 is 12 amino acids long. Trimming removed 4 bases from V and 8 bases from J, with 14 bases in between. The CDR3 loop reads CSVVGGVSGYTF. The CDR3 DNA sequence: TGCAGCGTTGTCGGTGGGGTGAGCGGCTACACCTTC.

The DNA for the CDR3 is TGTGCCAGTAGTATAGGCGCCAATTACGAGCAGTACTTC. Translation: CASSIGANYEQYF. The chain recombines TRBV19 with TRBJ2-7, with D unclear. Trimming left V 1 base short and J 4 bases short, with 8 bases between. The CDR3 is 13 amino acids. Germline V gene sequence: CDR1 LNHDA, CDR2 SQIVND (reference sequence).

V gene TRBV15 combines with J gene TRBJ1-2; D ambiguous. This CDR3 spans 12 amino acids. CDR1 LNHNV and CDR2 YYDKDF come from the germline V gene (reference sequence). Deletions cut 1 base from V and 4 bases from J, with 4 bases between. The CDR3 protein is CATSRGSYGYTF. The CDR3 DNA reads TGTGCCACCAGCAGAGGCAGCTATGGCTACACCTTC.

This chain uses TRBV27 with TRBJ1-5; 12 bases are shared with TRBD1. J gave up 5 bases and V 6 bases, and 5 bases lay outside the gene matches. The length of the CDR3 is 15 residues. Germline V gene sequence: CDR1 MNHEY, CDR2 SMNVEV (reference sequence). CDR3 protein: CASRPGTGGYQPQHF. DNA for the CDR3: TGTGCCAGCAGGCCCGGGACAGGGGGCTATCAGCCCCAGCATTTT.

Only one count was recorded for this clone. The chain uses TRBV5-6 and TRBJ1-5; 7 positions agree with TRBD1. The CDR3 sequence is 14 residues long. CDR1 SGHDT and CDR2 YYEEEE come from the germline V gene. Trimming at V came to 3 bases and at J to 5 bases, leaving 5 bases not matched to a gene. The CDR3 DNA follows: TGTGCCAGCAGCTCGACAGGGCTCGATCAGCCCCAGCATTTT. Translating gives CASSSTGLDQPQHF.

This chain connects TRBV3-1 (or the pseudogene TRBV3-2) to TRBJ1-1, with D perhaps TRBD1 (6 bases). Trimming took 8 bases from V and 5 from J, leaving 18 bases between them. Germline CDR1 reads LGHDT; CDR2 reads YNNKEL (reference sequence). The CDR3 spans 14 residues. The CDR3 nucleotides read TGTGCCAGCGCTATCGGGGAGGGGGGGACTGAAGCTTTCTTT. Protein: CASAIGEGGTEAFF.

The rearrangement joins TRBV5-1 to TRBJ2-7; the D call may be TRBD1 or TRBD2 (5 bases each). The CDR3 spans 14 residues. Germline CDR1 is SGHRS and CDR2 is YFSETQ. The germline V and J ends were trimmed by 8 bases and 2 bases, with 17 bases remaining between them. The CDR3 nucleotides are TGCGCCAGTAGGCCCGGGACGGCGACCTACGAGCAGTACTTC. It encodes CASRPGTATYEQYF. Based on the CDR3 plus reference TRBV5-1 and TRBJ2-7, the full variable domain is KAGVTQTPRYLIKTRGQQVTLSCSPISGHRSVSWYQQTPGQGLQFLFEYFSETQRNKGNFPGRFSGRQFSNSRSEMNVSTLELGDSALYLCASRPGTATYEQYFGPGTRLTVT.

The chain employs TRBV3-1 (or the pseudogene TRBV3-2) and TRBJ1-4; 8 bases are shared with TRBD1. Germline loops: CDR1 LGHDT, CDR2 YNNKEL (reference sequence). V gave up 0 bases and J gave up 5 bases; unmatched junction bases: 5. This CDR3 region has 16 residues. The CDR3, as DNA: TGTGCCAGCAGCCAAGATAAAGGACAGGGAAATGAAAAACTGTTTTTT. Its protein product is CASSQDKGQGNEKLFF.

The rearrangement uses TRBV6-2 or TRBV6-3 and TRBJ1-2; D is undetermined. This CDR3 contains 12 residues. V shed 2 bases and J shed 5 bases, with 6 bases lying between them. CDR1 MNHEY and CDR2 SVGEGT come from the germline V gene. DNA of the CDR3: TGTGCCAGCAGTTACAGAGGATATGGCTACACCTTC. Amino acid sequence: CASSYRGYGYTF.

The CDR3 DNA is TGTGCCAGCAGCCCCCGGGGGGGCCCTGGCTACACCTTC. Translating gives CASSPRGGPGYTF. The chain uses TRBV28 and TRBJ1-2, with a weak D call TRBD1 (6 bases). The CDR3 length is 13 residues. Per germline, CDR1 MDHEN and CDR2 SYDVKM. V lost 6 bases and J lost 7, with 15 bases in between.

The chain employs TRBV5-1 and TRBJ2-7, with a possible D match to TRBD2 (5 bases). CDR3 length: 13 amino acids. Germline CDR1 reads SGHRS; CDR2 reads YFSETQ. The V gene lost 4 bases and the J gene lost 6 bases, with 14 bases spanning the gap. The CDR3 loop is CASSLLAGREQYF. The CDR3 coding sequence is TGCGCCAGCAGCCTCCTGGCGGGCCGCGAGCAGTACTTC.

V gene TRBV12-3 or TRBV12-4 combines with J gene TRBJ1-5; D call uncertain. The CDR3 consists of 13 residues. Trimming stripped 7 bases from V and 3 bases from J, with 10 bases between. CDR3 nucleotide sequence: TGTGCCAGCACTACGGGCCACAATCAGCCCCAGCATTTT. As protein: CASTTGHNQPQHF.

This chain uses TRBV12-3 or TRBV12-4 with TRBJ1-2; tentative D call: TRBD1 (6 bases). The V end lost 1 base, the J end lost 6 bases, and 9 bases lay between the germline ends. The CDR3 is made up of 13 amino acids. CDR3 in amino acids: CASSLDRANGYTF. The DNA for the CDR3 is TGTGCCAGCAGTTTAGACAGGGCGAATGGCTACACCTTC.

V usage is TRBV12-3 or TRBV12-4 and J usage is TRBJ1-1; D unclear. Trimming left V 7 bases short and J 1 base short, with 7 bases between. The CDR3 is made up of 12 amino acids. Here the CDR3 DNA reads TGTGCCAGCAAAGTCTCGAACACTGAAGCTTTCTTT. It codes for CASKVSNTEAFF.

This clone was picked up one time. The chain links TRBV6-6 to TRBJ2-7; 7 nucleotides line up with TRBD1. Germline loops: CDR1 MNHNY, CDR2 SVGAGI (reference sequence). This CDR3 is 17 amino acids long. The trim removed 5 bases at V and 0 bases at J, leaving 13 bases unmatched. CDR3 bases: TGTGCCAGCAGTCTAGATTTCCGACAGGGCAGCTCCTACGAGCAGTACTTC. It yields the protein CASSLDFRQGSSYEQYF.

The V call is TRBV24-1, the J call TRBJ1-6, with no clear D. Trimming shortened V by 4 bases and J by 8 bases, and 5 bases separated the two germline ends. Germline CDR1 KGHDR, CDR2 SFDVKD. The length of the CDR3 is 12 residues. The CDR3 DNA reads as TGTGCCACCAGTGACCAGGATTCACCCCTCCACTTT. As protein: CATSDQDSPLHF.